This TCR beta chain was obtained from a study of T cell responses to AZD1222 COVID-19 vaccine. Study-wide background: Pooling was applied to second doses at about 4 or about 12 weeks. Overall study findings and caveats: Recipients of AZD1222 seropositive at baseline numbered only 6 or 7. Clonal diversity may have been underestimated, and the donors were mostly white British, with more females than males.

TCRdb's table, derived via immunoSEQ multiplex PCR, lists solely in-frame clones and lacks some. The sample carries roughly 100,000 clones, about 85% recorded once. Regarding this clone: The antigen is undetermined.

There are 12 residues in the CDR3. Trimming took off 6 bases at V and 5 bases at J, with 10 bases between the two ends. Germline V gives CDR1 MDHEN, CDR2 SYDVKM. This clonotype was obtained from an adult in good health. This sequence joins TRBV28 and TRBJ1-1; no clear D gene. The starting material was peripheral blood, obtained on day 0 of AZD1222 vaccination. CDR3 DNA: TGTGCCAGCAGCCGACATTGGACTGAAGCTTTCTTT. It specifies CASSRHWTEAFF.